This TCR beta chain was retrieved from a study of T cell changes during pregnancy in multiple sclerosis. This CDR3 is 16 amino acids long. Germline CDR1 MNHEY, CDR2 SVGAGI. V dropped 0 bases and J dropped 3; count of bases not matched to a gene: 1. The assay was immunoSEQ multiplex PCR, and TCRdb's table has in-frame clones only and misses some. This table has 15,000 to 25,000 clones, 80% to 90% appearing once. The sequence derives from a female donor in good health, enrolled as a control in a pregnancy study. The V and J genes are TRBV6-5 and TRBJ2-3, with 12 bases lining up with TRBD2. This material consisted of CD8+ T cells from peripheral blood mononuclear cells, taken in the second trimester of pregnancy. The CDR3 DNA sequence: TGTGCCAGCAGTTACTCCGGACTAGCGGGGACAGATACGCAGTATTTT. This gives the protein CASSYSGLAGTDTQYF.